Below, one T cell receptor beta chain is given with its context. The data derive from a study of T cell responses to AZD1222 COVID-19 vaccine. The table came from immunoSEQ multiplex PCR; TCRdb's copy has only in-frame clones and leaves some out. The sample shows about 72,000 clones, about nine tenths of them seen only once. The CDR3 length is 15 residues. V lost 0 bases to trimming and J lost 2 bases; unmatched junction nucleotides: 0. Germline values: CDR1 MNHEY, CDR2 SVGAGI. This sequence was found in an adult in good health. This chain links TRBV6-5 with TRBJ1-3; TRBD1 matches at 8 bases. Sequences were derived from peripheral blood, sampled on day 0 of AZD1222 vaccination. The DNA for the CDR3 is TGTGCCAGCAGTTACTCGACAGGGGCTGGAAACACCATATATTTT. It is translated as CASSYSTGAGNTIYF.